The source of this TCR beta chain is a study of T cell responses to AZD1222 COVID-19 vaccine. Study-wide points: In all cases, repertoires were sampled only after the peak T cell response. Spike-specific TCR breadth and depth went up after people got two AZD1222 doses.

On this clone itself: Its antigen is still unknown.

The CDR3 is made up of 15 amino acids. J was trimmed by 2 bases and V by 5 bases; bases with no gene match: 5. Germline CDR1 and CDR2: MNHEY and SVGEGT. The protocol was immunoSEQ multiplex PCR, while the TCRdb copy is restricted to in-frame clones and leaves out a portion. This table holds approximately 99,000 clones, 85% to 90% found once. The source is an adult in good health. This rearrangement joins TRBV6-2 or TRBV6-3 to TRBJ1-5, with 8 bases aligning to TRBD1. The sample here was peripheral blood, taken on day 0 of AZD1222 vaccination. The CDR3 bases are TGTGCCAGCAGTGCGACAGGGGCGGGCAATCAGCCCCAGCATTTT. Protein: CASSATGAGNQPQHF.